This T cell receptor (beta chain) is from a study of blood T cell repertoires in COVID-19. Study-wide context: T cells, B-cell-depleted T cells, or PBMCs provided the cDNA or gDNA that served as material.

Authors' data handling: Researchers report that nucleated cell counts were estimated from reference gene primer amplification. Assay: immunoSEQ multiplex PCR; the TCRdb copy retains only in-frame clones and omits some. V and J calls and clone size are as listed in that table; D and trimming were resolved from the DNA. The top ten clones hold roughly 3% of a sample with 130,000 to 150,000 clones, 85% of them seen once. This sequence was found in a woman in her 40s with active or convalescent COVID-19. Input material: peripheral blood.

CDR3 region: CAWSVPRDMWETQYF. CDR3 coding DNA: TGTGCCTGGAGTGTCCCCAGGGACATGTGGGAGACCCAGTACTTC. This chain connects TRBV30 to TRBJ2-5, with a possible D match to TRBD1 (6 bases). Germline V gene lookup returns CDR1 GTSNPN and CDR2 SVGIG (reference sequence). The CDR3 covers 15 residues. Trimming stripped 0 bases from V and 5 bases from J, with 16 bases between.